Presented here are 7 T cell receptor beta chains from one specimen sequenced in a study of blood T cell repertoires in COVID-19. Clones were sequenced by immunoSEQ multiplex PCR, and TCRdb holds only the in-frame ones, with some missing. The sample has roughly 81,000 clones; about 91% are singletons. The material sequenced was peripheral blood. The receptors were sampled from a man in his 70s with active or convalescent COVID-19.

The chain uses TRBV6-1 and TRBJ1-1; possibly TRBD1 for D (6 bases). The germline V gene encodes CDR1 MNHNS and CDR2 SASEGT. CDR3 length: 15 residues. The ends were cut back, 5 bases at V and 3 bases at J, with 16 bases in the middle. In DNA, the CDR3 is TGTGCCAGCAGTTCCCAAGGGGGAGAGTACACTGAAGCTTTCTTT. Translating gives CASSSQGGEYTEAFF.

The V and J genes are TRBV27 and TRBJ1-1; the match to TRBD1 covers 7 bases. V shed 6 bases, J shed 9 bases, and the junction held 13 bases outside the gene matches. The V gene's germline CDR1 is MNHEY and CDR2 SMNVEV (reference sequence). The CDR3 runs 14 residues. The CDR3 reads CASSPSGTVRQAFF. Written as DNA, the CDR3 is TGTGCCAGCAGCCCTTCCGGGACAGTGAGACAAGCTTTCTTT.

The chain employs TRBV20-1 and TRBJ2-3, with 12 bases fitting TRBD2. Per germline, CDR1 DFQATT and CDR2 SNEGSKA (reference sequence). Germline trimming cut 3 bases from V and 2 bases from J; bases unmatched to any gene: 18. This CDR3 is built from 20 residues. DNA of the CDR3: TGCAGTGCTAGTTCTCCTATACTAGCGGGGGGATCTAGACTCACAGATACGCAGTATTTT. Protein: CSASSPILAGGSRLTDTQYF.

This clone was detected once. The chain carries TRBV30 and TRBJ2-2; TRBD2 agrees at 11 bases. V was pared by 5 bases and J by 5 bases, with 7 bases of the junction left unmatched. The CDR3 extends over 15 amino acids. CDR1 is GTSNPN and CDR2 is SVGIG in the germline V gene (reference sequence). The CDR3 loop is CAWALSGGETGELFF. CDR3 bases: TGTGCCTGGGCTCTTAGCGGGGGGGAGACCGGGGAGCTGTTTTTT.

In this sample, this clone turned up once. V gene TRBV11-2 combines with J gene TRBJ1-2; D unclear. The CDR3 is 16 amino acids. V was cut by 0 bases and J by 1 base, with 12 bases left in between. Germline loops: CDR1 SGHAT, CDR2 FQNNGV. The CDR3 region is CASSLDMRLINYGYTF. In nucleotides, the CDR3 is TGTGCCAGCAGCTTAGATATGAGACTTATTAACTATGGCTACACCTTC. The whole variable domain, remainder taken from reference TRBV11-2 and TRBJ1-2, is EAGVAQSPRYKIIEKRQSVAFWCNPISGHATLYWYQQILGQGPKLLIQFQNNGVVDDSQLPKDRFSAERLKGVDSTLKIQPAKLEDSAVYLCASSLDMRLINYGYTFGSGTRLTVV.

This clone was seen a few times. The chain uses TRBV27 and TRBJ2-4, with 7 bases matching TRBD1. Germline assignment: CDR1 MNHEY and CDR2 SMNVEV (reference sequence). The CDR3 length is 15 residues. Unmatched junction bases numbered 12, after V lost 2 bases and J lost 11 bases. In DNA form, the CDR3 reads TGTGCCAGCAGTTTAACCCACAGGGGCCAGGAGGTTCAGTACTTC. Encoded protein: CASSLTHRGQEVQYF.

The rearrangement uses TRBV24-1 and TRBJ1-5; 11 positions match TRBD1. The CDR3 is 17 residues long. CDR1 KGHDR and CDR2 SFDVKD come from the germline V gene. Trimming took 4 bases from V and 2 from J; bases not matched to a gene: 6. CDR3 protein: CATSESGTGGGNQPQHF. The DNA of the CDR3 is TGTGCCACCAGTGAATCCGGGACAGGGGGTGGCAATCAGCCCCAGCATTTT.